This TCR beta chain emerged from a study of radiation and T cells in renal cell carcinoma. In the study overall: Nephrectomy followed 15 Gy stereotactic body radiation by 4 weeks. The study, taken as a whole, reports: Top tumor clonotypes rose in blood 2 weeks post-radiation, then contracted.

Data came from immunoSEQ multiplex PCR; TCRdb stores just in-frame clones and leaves some out. The table lists tens of thousands of clones, 82% of them singletons. In regard to this clone: Its matching antigen is unknown.

Looked up from germline, CDR1 is KGHSH and CDR2 is LQKENI. V shed 6 bases, J shed 2 bases, and the junction held 9 bases outside the gene matches. The CDR3 extends over 15 amino acids. Time point specified: baseline pretreatment blood. Treatment specified: 15 Gy SBRT to primary tumor, nephrectomy 4 weeks later. Material: blood, obtained from a patient whose treatment included radiotherapy and nephrectomy. The clonotype originates from a man aged 55 to 70 with renal cell carcinoma. The chain joins TRBV18 to TRBJ2-5; TRBD2 aligns across 7 bases. The CDR3 is CASSSPSGLQETQYF. CDR3 bases: TGTGCCAGCTCGTCCCCTAGCGGTTTACAAGAGACCCAGTACTTC.